These 27 T cell receptor beta chains came from one sample sequenced in a study of shared clonotypes between healthy human individuals. Profiling relied on immunoSEQ multiplex PCR, and the TCRdb table lists in-frame clones only, not all of them. The sample shows roughly 2 million clones, around 95% of them seen only once. Sequencing used naive CD4+ T cells sorted from blood. Documented subset: CD45RA+ positively selected. These receptors all stem from a man between 18 and 35 years old in good health.

The rearrangement uses TRBV30 and TRBJ2-5, with D perhaps matching TRBD2 (6 bases). The CDR3 is 16 amino acids. Trimming removed 0 bases from V and 0 bases from J, with 14 bases in between. Germline values: CDR1 GTSNPN, CDR2 SVGIG (reference sequence). CDR3 coding DNA: TGTGCCTGGAGTGTACTACGGGGGAAGTACCAAGAGACCCAGTACTTC. Translating it yields CAWSVLRGKYQETQYF.

V and J are TRBV27 and TRBJ2-7; 7 bases align to TRBD1. Trimming removed 3 bases from V and 11 bases from J; junction bases left unmatched: 10. Germline loops: CDR1 MNHEY, CDR2 SMNVEV (reference sequence). The CDR3 length is 13 residues. The CDR3 sequence is CASSFRDRRVEYF. DNA for the CDR3: TGTGCCAGCAGTTTCCGGGACAGAAGGGTAGAGTACTTC.

This chain links TRBV6-5 with TRBJ2-4, with 10 nucleotides matching TRBD1. The CDR3 sequence is 14 residues long. V lost 7 bases to trimming and J lost 7 bases; unmatched junction nucleotides: 7. Germline CDR1 is MNHEY and CDR2 is SVGAGI. The CDR3 bases are TGTGCCAGCAAAGGACAGGGGGTCAGTAACATTCAGTACTTC. This codes for CASKGQGVSNIQYF.

V gene TRBV7-2 combines with J gene TRBJ1-2; D remains unclear. The CDR3 sequence is 15 residues long. Deletions cut 5 bases from V and 7 bases from J, with 20 bases between. Germline V CDR1 and CDR2: SGHTA, FQGNSA. CDR3 in amino acids: CASSPFEEGVSGYTF. The CDR3 DNA reads TGTGCCAGCAGCCCCTTTGAGGAGGGCGTCAGTGGCTACACCTTC.

This clone was detected only once. The chain links TRBV7-9 to TRBJ1-1; D call uncertain. Trimming removed 0 bases from V and 0 bases from J, with 11 bases in between. The CDR3 has 16 amino acids. The germline V gene has CDR1 SEHNR and CDR2 FQNEAQ (reference sequence). The CDR3 DNA reads TGTGCCAGCAGCTTAGCGGGCTGGGCTATGAACACTGAAGCTTTCTTT. This codes for CASSLAGWAMNTEAFF.

The chain employs TRBV30 and TRBJ2-5; maybe TRBD2 (7 bases). The germline V gene encodes CDR1 GTSNPN and CDR2 SVGIG (reference sequence). The ends were cut back, 2 bases at V and 5 bases at J, with 21 bases in the middle. This CDR3 contains 16 residues. The CDR3 sequence is CAWSPGAGVGRETQYF. In DNA, the CDR3 is TGTGCCTGGAGTCCGGGGGCGGGAGTAGGTAGGGAGACCCAGTACTTC.

The CDR3 protein is CASSRQVNSPLHF. In nucleotides, the CDR3 is TGTGCCAGCAGCAGACAGGTTAATTCACCCCTCCACTTT. The chain couples TRBV5-6 to TRBJ1-6; tentative D call: TRBD1 (6 bases). The V end lost 4 bases, the J end lost 6 bases, and 8 bases lay between the germline ends. The CDR3 consists of 13 residues. The germline V gene has CDR1 SGHDT and CDR2 YYEEEE. The full variable domain, its missing parts supplied by reference TRBV5-6 and TRBJ1-6, is DAGVTQSPTHLIKTRGQQVTLRCSPKSGHDTVSWYQQALGQGPQFIFQYYEEEERQRGNFPDRFSGHQFPNYSSELNVNALLLGDSALYLCASSRQVNSPLHFGNGTRLTVT.

A word on this clone: The sample contains more than one DNA sequence encoding this CDR3. V is TRBV18 and J is TRBJ1-4; the D is unclear. Trimming took off 6 bases at V and 4 bases at J, with 9 bases between the two ends. The CDR3 has 13 residues. Germline values: CDR1 KGHSH, CDR2 LQKENI. CDR3 sequence (DNA): TGTGCCAGCTCCCCTGGCCTTAATGAAAAACTGTTTTTT. Encoded protein: CASSPGLNEKLFF.

The genes are TRBV27 and TRBJ1-1; D is uncertain. V shed 5 bases and J shed 0 bases, with 13 bases lying between them. Germline V gives CDR1 MNHEY, CDR2 SMNVEV (reference sequence). The CDR3 is 15 residues long. CDR3 sequence (DNA): TGTGCCAGCAGTCGCTCCGGGCCTCTGAACACTGAAGCTTTCTTT. Translation: CASSRSGPLNTEAFF.

The V call is TRBV18, the J call TRBJ1-2; no definite D call. V dropped 0 bases and J dropped 8 bases, with 16 bases sitting between them. The V gene's germline CDR1 is KGHSH and CDR2 LQKENI. The CDR3 covers 15 residues. In DNA, the CDR3 is TGTGCCAGCTCACCACCCCCCAGCCAGATTAGCGGCTACACCTTC. This encodes CASSPPPSQISGYTF.

Turning to this clone: The identical CDR3 is also encoded by other nucleotide sequences in the sample. The chain employs TRBV30 and TRBJ2-7; D might be TRBD1 or TRBD2, each matching 6 bases. V lost 0 bases to trimming and J lost 1 base, with 10 bases between them. The CDR3 consists of 14 residues. Per the germline V gene, CDR1 is GTSNPN and CDR2 is SVGIG (reference sequence). The CDR3, as DNA: TGTGCCTGGAGTGTAGGGGGGTCGTCCTACGAGCAGTACTTC. It translates to CAWSVGGSSYEQYF. Full variable domain (missing parts from reference TRBV30 and TRBJ2-7): SQTIHQWPATLVQPVGSPLSLECTVEGTSNPNLYWYRQAAGRGLQLLFYSVGIGQISSEVPQNLSASRPQDRQFILSSKKLLLSDSGFYLCAWSVGGSSYEQYFGPGTRLTVT.

This chain uses TRBV7-2 with TRBJ1-3; D gene unclear. Trimming left V 5 bases short and J 0 bases short, with 14 bases between. CDR1 SGHTA and CDR2 FQGNSA come from the germline V gene. The CDR3 contains 16 residues. CDR3 residues: CASSLGPTFSGNTIYF. The CDR3 DNA reads TGTGCCAGCAGCCTGGGCCCCACCTTCTCTGGAAACACCATATATTTT.

Note on this clone: Distinct nucleotide sequences in the sample also encode this CDR3. This chain links TRBV18 with TRBJ1-2; TRBD1 aligns across 7 bases. V shed 2 bases, J shed 8 bases, and the junction held 5 bases outside the gene matches. Germline CDR1 is KGHSH and CDR2 is LQKENI. The CDR3 runs 13 residues. Written as DNA, the CDR3 is TGTGCCAGCTCACCAGGACAGGATGGAGGCTACACCTTC. Protein sequence: CASSPGQDGGYTF.

This chain joins TRBV7-2 and TRBJ2-7, with D possibly TRBD1 on 6 matching bases. V lost 1 base and J 0 bases, leaving 13 bases between the germline ends. CDR1 is SGHTA, CDR2 FQGNSA, per germline. The CDR3 has 16 amino acids. CDR3 sequence: CASSLDGTSISYEQYF. CDR3 bases: TGTGCCAGCAGCTTAGATGGGACATCCATCTCCTACGAGCAGTACTTC.

The chain carries TRBV7-2 and TRBJ1-2; D gene uncertain. The CDR3 has 14 residues. Between the trimmed V and J ends, which lost 3 bases and 2 bases, there was a span of 10 bases. Germline CDR1 and CDR2: SGHTA and FQGNSA. This CDR3 reads CASSFSGGNYGYTF. The CDR3 DNA sequence: TGTGCCAGCAGCTTTTCGGGCGGAAACTATGGCTACACCTTC.

The rearrangement links TRBV7-2 to TRBJ2-2, with D perhaps TRBD1 (6 bases). The CDR3 has 16 residues. With 5 bases removed from V and 0 bases from J, the gap between germline ends came to 13 bases. Looked up from germline, CDR1 is SGHTA and CDR2 is FQGNSA. This CDR3 reads CASSPRQAPNTGELFF. As DNA, the CDR3 is TGTGCCAGCAGCCCACGACAGGCCCCGAACACCGGGGAGCTGTTTTTT.

The chain uses TRBV25-1 and TRBJ2-5, with 7 positions matching TRBD1. From germline, CDR1 is MGHDK and CDR2 SYGVNS. The CDR3 runs 16 residues. V shed 2 bases, J shed 5 bases, and the junction held 11 bases outside the gene matches. The CDR3 nucleotides read TGTGCCAGCAGTGAACCTTACAGGGGTCTAGAGGAGACCCAGTACTTC. It is translated as CASSEPYRGLEETQYF.

The genes are TRBV12-5 and TRBJ2-7; no clear D gene. This CDR3 contains 14 residues. V was trimmed by 2 bases and J by 5 bases, leaving 13 bases between them. Germline values: CDR1 LGHNT, CDR2 FRNRAP. CDR3 in DNA: TGTGCTAGTGGTTTGCACCCGACGGTCCACGAGCAGTACTTC. Amino acid sequence: CASGLHPTVHEQYF.

The V and J genes are TRBV5-1 and TRBJ1-4; D is perhaps TRBD1 (5 bases). Germline V gene sequence: CDR1 SGHRS, CDR2 YFSETQ. There are 15 residues in the CDR3. The V and J ends lost 4 bases and 0 bases respectively, with 10 bases between them. CDR3 sequence (DNA): TGCGCCAGCAGCATCGAGGGGTCAACTAATGAAAAACTGTTTTTT. The encoded protein is CASSIEGSTNEKLFF. Combining the CDR3 with reference TRBV5-1 and TRBJ1-4 gives the whole variable domain KAGVTQTPRYLIKTRGQQVTLSCSPISGHRSVSWYQQTPGQGLQFLFEYFSETQRNKGNFPGRFSGRQFSNSRSEMNVSTLELGDSALYLCASSIEGSTNEKLFFGSGTQLSVL.

The rearrangement uses TRBV7-6 and TRBJ2-3, with 7 bases matching TRBD1. V gave up 4 bases and J gave up 6 bases; unmatched junction bases: 4. The germline V gene encodes CDR1 SGHVS and CDR2 FNYEAQ. This CDR3 has 13 residues. The CDR3 loop reads CASSSTGVDTQYF. The CDR3 nucleotides read TGTGCCAGCAGCTCCACAGGGGTGGATACGCAGTATTTT.

CDR3 coding DNA: TGCGCCAGCAGCTTGAGGGACGGGAGAACCTACAATGAGCAGTTCTTC. Residues: CASSLRDGRTYNEQFF. The chain combines TRBV5-1 with TRBJ2-1; perhaps TRBD2 as D (6 bases). Germline CDR1 and CDR2: SGHRS and YFSETQ. Trimming cost V 1 base and J 2 bases, with 13 bases left between them. The CDR3 contains 16 residues.

The chain recombines TRBV15 with TRBJ1-3, with D hard to call. The germline gives CDR1 LNHNV, CDR2 YYDKDF (reference sequence). The V end lost 0 bases, the J end lost 4 bases, and 10 bases lay between the germline ends. The CDR3 length is 15 residues. CDR3 in amino acids: CATSRDRGDGNTIYF. The CDR3 coding sequence is TGTGCCACCAGCAGAGATCGAGGTGACGGAAACACCATATATTTT.

This chain links TRBV5-4 with TRBJ2-7; 7 positions agree with TRBD1. The CDR3 is 15 residues long. V lost 4 bases and J lost 2; bases outside the gene matches: 9. Germline V lookup: CDR1 SGHNT, CDR2 YYREEE (reference sequence). CDR3 sequence reads: CASSTSGTATYEQYF. In DNA, the CDR3 is TGTGCCAGCAGCACGTCCGGGACAGCGACCTACGAGCAGTACTTC. The full variable domain, completed using reference TRBV5-4 and TRBJ2-7, is ETGVTQSPTHLIKTRGQQVTLRCSSQSGHNTVSWYQQALGQGPQFIFQYYREEENGRGNFPPRFSGLQFPNYSSELNVNALELDDSALYLCASSTSGTATYEQYFGPGTRLTVT.

The rearrangement uses TRBV28 and TRBJ1-3; D not certain. V lost 6 bases and J lost 0, with 15 bases in between. This CDR3 comprises 16 residues. The germline V gene encodes CDR1 MDHEN and CDR2 SYDVKM. The CDR3 spells CASSSPPGSSGNTIYF. In DNA form, the CDR3 reads TGTGCCAGCAGCTCTCCCCCGGGGAGCTCTGGAAACACCATATATTTT.

This chain connects TRBV28 to TRBJ1-6; possibly TRBD1 for D (5 bases). The CDR3 runs 15 residues. Germline CDR1 MDHEN, CDR2 SYDVKM. V lost 6 bases and J lost 4, with 13 bases in between. The CDR3 nucleotides are TGTGCCAGCAGCCAGGGACTCGATTATAATTCACCCCTCCACTTT. Translated, it gives CASSQGLDYNSPLHF.

The chain combines TRBV5-8 with TRBJ1-5; D gene uncertain. Germline V gene data show CDR1 as SGHTS and CDR2 as YDEGEE. V gave up 4 bases and J gave up 4 bases, with 12 bases separating them. This CDR3 has 14 amino acids. Written as DNA, the CDR3 is TGTGCCAGCAGCGCACCCGCCCTTAATCAGCCCCAGCATTTT. This encodes CASSAPALNQPQHF.

The chain joins TRBV5-1 to TRBJ2-7; 8 nucleotides match TRBD2. The CDR3 sequence is 14 residues long. The germline CDR1 and CDR2 sequences are SGHRS and YFSETQ. V lost 7 bases and J lost 0; bases outside the gene matches: 6. The CDR3 DNA follows: TGCGCCAGCGCCCGGGGGGGAGACTCCTACGAGCAGTACTTC. It is translated as CASARGGDSYEQYF.